Listed below are T cell receptor beta chains from one sample, sequenced in a study of cytomegalovirus exposure and HLA in healthy donors. Libraries were prepared by immunoSEQ multiplex PCR; TCRdb keeps only in-frame clonotypes and omits some of them. The data contain roughly 240,000 clones, 85% to 90% of them singletons. Sequenced material: PBMCs. These receptors were taken from a man between 18 and 35 years old in good health and CMV-seronegative. CDR3s include the opening cysteine and the closing phenylalanine or tryptophan.

TRBV6-5	TRBJ1-4	CASTEGGQGAKKLFF
TRBV6-1	TRBJ2-7	CASETGSNSYEQYF
TRBV2	TRBJ2-2	CASSGLAGELFF
TRBV5-1	TRBJ2-1	CASSLVSGSGIEQFF
TRBV7-8	TRBJ2-7	CASSLPGLAGASYEQYF
TRBV7-8	TRBJ2-7	CASSPGTSGRKEQYF
TRBV20-1	TRBJ1-1	CSAREARQAFF
TRBV27	TRBJ2-7	CASARSRSYEQYF
TRBV27	TRBJ2-7	CAGGLAGGGYEQYF
TRBV15	TRBJ2-1	CATSRGGTTWYEQFF
TRBV19	TRBJ1-5	CASGRESNQPQHF
TRBV28	TRBJ1-4	CASNQGNSEKLFF
TRBV29-1	TRBJ1-1	CSVEGGGTEAFF
TRBV7-2	TRBJ2-1	CASFSLRTSGTEQFF
TRBV20-1	TRBJ2-3	CSLGRTDTQYF
TRBV9	TRBJ2-7	CASSVAPAYEQYF
TRBV4-1	TRBJ2-3	CASSPRDSTYTDTQYF
TRBV5-4	TRBJ2-3	CASSLVPGRGLTDTQYF
TRBV28	TRBJ2-7	CASSTRQQQYF
TRBV5-4	TRBJ1-5	CASSFPGDSNQPQHF
TRBV4-3	TRBJ1-4	CASSQRGGWEKLFF
TRBV18	TRBJ2-7	CASSPNRQGASYEQYF
TRBV27	TRBJ2-7	CASSTGTGYEQYF
TRBV9	TRBJ2-1	CASSVVSSGGYNEQFF
TRBV7-8	TRBJ2-5	CASSRTSPETQYF
TRBV2	TRBJ1-2	CASRETAAQNYGYTF
TRBV7-2	TRBJ1-5	CASSLRRDQPQHF
TRBV20-1	TRBJ2-5	CSARGPETQYF
TRBV27	TRBJ1-5	CASSQGMYRIQPQHF
TRBV30	TRBJ1-6	CAWMGANSPLHF
TRBV5-1	TRBJ1-1	CASSLVSTGTEAFF
TRBV7-2	TRBJ2-2	CASSPGTWELFF
TRBV27	TRBJ2-5	CASSLLGGEETQYF
TRBV6-1	TRBJ2-2	CASSKSGTSGGELFF